This T cell receptor beta chain was sequenced in a study of blood T cell repertoires in COVID-19. The overall study: Acute-phase and convalescent COVID-19 samples originated in the United States, Italy and Spain. T cells, B-cell-depleted T cells, or PBMCs supplied cDNA or gDNA.

V was cut by 6 bases and J by 0 bases, with 14 bases left in between. Looked up from germline, CDR1 is MNHEY and CDR2 is SVGAGI. The CDR3 length is 15 residues. In the authors' methods: Estimation of nucleated cell counts relied on the amplification of reference gene primers. Measured with immunoSEQ multiplex PCR; TCRdb has only the in-frame clones, and not every one. The D gene and trimming were derived from the DNA, and the V and J assignments and clone size from that table. The top ten hold 4.5% of the sample, which has roughly 130,000 clones, approximately 80% seen once. Material: peripheral blood. This TCR derives from a woman in her seventies with acute or convalescent COVID-19. V is TRBV6-5 and J is TRBJ1-1, with D unresolved. The DNA of the CDR3 is TGTGCCAGCAGGTACCTTTCGGGGTTGAACACTGAAGCTTTCTTT. Encoded protein: CASRYLSGLNTEAFF.